A single sample is the source of the 26 T cell receptor beta chains below, sequenced in a study of T cell responses to AZD1222 COVID-19 vaccine. This table comes from immunoSEQ multiplex PCR, and its TCRdb copy is limited to in-frame clones, with some not included. In the table there are more than 150,000 clones, more than 80% of which are singletons. The source material was peripheral blood, sampled on day 0 of AZD1222 vaccination. Receptors were obtained from an adult in good health.

This clone showed up just a few times. This chain links TRBV10-2 with TRBJ1-4; D call uncertain. Between the trimmed V and J ends, which lost 6 bases and 4 bases, there was a span of 9 bases. CDR3 length: 13 amino acids. Germline CDR1 and CDR2: WSHSY and SAAADI. CDR3 in amino acids: CASRTGDNEKLFF. CDR3 in DNA: TGCGCCAGCAGGACCGGGGATAATGAAAAACTGTTTTTT.

In this sample, this clone turned up once. The chain is built from TRBV10-3 and TRBJ2-1; 9 bases are shared with TRBD2. Per germline, CDR1 ENHRY and CDR2 SYGVKD. With 3 bases clipped from V and 8 bases from J, the junction kept 8 bases outside the gene matches. The CDR3 length is 15 residues. This chain's CDR3 is CAISDRGSGSHEQFF. CDR3 in DNA: TGTGCCATCAGTGATCGGGGTAGCGGGAGTCATGAGCAGTTCTTC.

The chain carries TRBV5-4 and TRBJ1-4; D not certain. The V gene's germline CDR1 is SGHNT and CDR2 YYREEE (reference sequence). V gave up 3 bases and J gave up 2 bases, with 11 bases separating them. The CDR3 is made up of 15 amino acids. CDR3 amino acids: CASSSSSGTNEKLFF. The CDR3 DNA sequence: TGTGCCAGCAGCTCCAGTTCGGGCACTAATGAAAAACTGTTTTTT.

The chain uses TRBV28 and TRBJ1-1; 7 bases agree with TRBD1. Germline V gives CDR1 MDHEN, CDR2 SYDVKM. Unmatched junction bases numbered 5, after V lost 7 bases and J lost 0 bases. The CDR3 runs to 14 residues. The CDR3 here is CASTSTGMNTEAFF. In DNA, the CDR3 is TGTGCCAGCACTTCGACAGGGATGAACACTGAAGCTTTCTTT.

The chain has TRBV19 and TRBJ1-5; D gene ambiguous. Trimming removed 5 bases from V and 1 base from J, with 9 bases in between. Per the germline V gene, CDR1 is LNHDA and CDR2 is SQIVND (reference sequence). This CDR3 has 14 amino acids. The CDR3: CASSARRSNQPQHF. CDR3 DNA sequence: TGTGCCAGTAGTGCAAGGAGGAGCAATCAGCCCCAGCATTTT.

The gene calls are TRBV19 and TRBJ1-2; no clear D. The CDR3 length is 13 residues. V was shortened by 7 bases and J by 3 bases, with 12 bases between the two germline ends. CDR1 is LNHDA and CDR2 is SQIVND in the germline V gene (reference sequence). The CDR3 loop reads CASIRRGDYGYTF. The DNA for the CDR3 is TGTGCCAGTATTCGGCGTGGTGACTATGGCTACACCTTC.

This clone has a single count. J is TRBJ1-2 and V is TRBV4-2, with D unclear. The germline V gene encodes CDR1 LGHNA and CDR2 YNFKEQ. Trimming cost V 8 bases and J 2 bases, with 9 bases left between them. The CDR3 totals 12 residues. CDR3 sequence reads: CASGLQNYGYTF. The CDR3 nucleotides are TGTGCCAGCGGCCTACAGAACTATGGCTACACCTTC.

The rearrangement joins TRBV28 to TRBJ1-4; D uncertain. Trimming left V 2 bases short and J 0 bases short, with 10 bases between. The CDR3 spans 16 residues. CDR1 and CDR2 from the germline V gene are MDHEN and SYDVKM. CDR3 amino acids: CASSLMDGATNEKLFF. The CDR3, as DNA: TGTGCCAGCAGTTTAATGGACGGAGCAACTAATGAAAAACTGTTTTTT.

The chain recombines TRBV28 with TRBJ1-5; 10 bases map to TRBD1. This CDR3 is built from 17 residues. V gave up 3 bases and J gave up 6 bases; unmatched junction bases: 11. Germline-derived CDR1 and CDR2 are MDHEN and SYDVKM. CDR3 nucleotide sequence: TGTGCCAGCAGTTTGGGACAGGGGCGCGGTGCAACTCAGCCCCAGCATTTT. It is translated as CASSLGQGRGATQPQHF.

This clone appeared a single time. The chain is built from TRBV10-3 and TRBJ2-7; 7 bases are shared with TRBD2. Trimming took 2 bases from V and 2 from J; bases not matched to a gene: 3. The CDR3 covers 14 residues. In germline, CDR1 is ENHRY, CDR2 SYGVKD. The CDR3 spells CAISETSGTYEQYF. Written as DNA, the CDR3 is TGTGCCATCAGTGAGACCAGCGGGACCTACGAGCAGTACTTC.

This chain links TRBV9 with TRBJ1-2; D gene unclear. V was cut by 0 bases and J by 9 bases, with 12 bases left in between. The length of the CDR3 is 13 residues. From germline, CDR1 is SGDLS and CDR2 YYNGEE. The CDR3 nucleotides read TGTGCCAGCAGCGTAGTTCTCACGGGTAGCTACACCTTC. It is translated as CASSVVLTGSYTF.

The rearrangement joins TRBV2 to TRBJ1-4, with TRBD1 matching over 12 bases. Germline V CDR1 and CDR2: SNHLY, FYNNEI. The CDR3 is 16 residues long. Trimming cost V 6 bases and J 3 bases; bases outside gene matches: 5. The CDR3 is CASRGDRGLPNEKLFF. In nucleotides, the CDR3 is TGTGCCAGCAGGGGGGACAGGGGGCTCCCTAATGAAAAACTGTTTTTT.

This clone was recorded only once. As DNA, the CDR3 is TGTGCCAGCAGCTTAATCGGCCGTGAAAAACTGTTTTTT. Amino acids: CASSLIGREKLFF. The chain couples TRBV7-2 to TRBJ1-4; D is uncertain. V was shortened by 2 bases and J by 7 bases, with 8 bases between the two germline ends. CDR1 and CDR2 (germline): SGHTA, FQGNSA. This CDR3 has 13 amino acids.

This clone was found once. This rearrangement joins TRBV3-1 (or the pseudogene TRBV3-2) to TRBJ1-5; 7 positions agree with TRBD1. Trimming removed 5 bases from V and 3 bases from J; junction bases left unmatched: 7. The CDR3 consists of 15 residues. CDR1 and CDR2 (germline): LGHDT, YNNKEL (reference sequence). CDR3 residues: CASSSGQASNQPQHF. In nucleotides, the CDR3 is TGTGCCAGCAGCTCCGGACAGGCCTCCAATCAGCCCCAGCATTTT.

The CDR3 region is CASTPARVTLGNSPLHF. In DNA, the CDR3 is TGTGCCAGCACCCCGGCCCGGGTGACATTGGGTAATTCACCCCTCCACTTT. The V gene is TRBV28, the J gene TRBJ1-6; no firm D call. V was clipped by 7 bases and J by 6 bases, with 22 bases between them. The CDR3 sequence is 17 residues long. CDR1 is MDHEN, CDR2 SYDVKM, per germline.

The chain recombines TRBV3-1 (or the pseudogene TRBV3-2) with TRBJ1-3; D perhaps matches TRBD1 (5 bases). Germline V gene lookup returns CDR1 LGHDT and CDR2 YNNKEL (reference sequence). Deletions cut 0 bases from V and 0 bases from J, with 12 bases between. CDR3 length: 17 residues. CDR3 sequence: CASSQDGGGPSGNTIYF. DNA for the CDR3: TGTGCCAGCAGCCAAGATGGGGGGGGTCCCTCTGGAAACACCATATATTTT.

This chain connects TRBV27 to TRBJ1-1; 11 bases fit TRBD1. This CDR3 comprises 15 residues. Germline CDR1 reads MNHEY; CDR2 reads SMNVEV (reference sequence). V trimming: 4 bases; J trimming: 5 bases; junction bases outside the gene matches: 6. CDR3 nucleotide sequence: TGTGCCAGCAGTTCAACCGGGACAGGGGGTACTGAAGCTTTCTTT. Amino acid sequence: CASSSTGTGGTEAFF.

Here the CDR3 DNA reads TGTGCCAGCAGGGTTCAGGGGAACACCGGGGAGCTGTTTTTT. Its translation: CASRVQGNTGELFF. The genes are TRBV6-6 and TRBJ2-2, with D possibly matching TRBD1 (5 bases). This CDR3 has 14 residues. Trimming removed 6 bases from V and 1 base from J, with 9 bases in between. Germline CDR1 is MNHNY and CDR2 is SVGAGI (reference sequence).

This clone was counted a single time. V gene TRBV5-1 combines with J gene TRBJ2-1; 14 bases line up with TRBD2. The germline gives CDR1 SGHRS, CDR2 YFSETQ. The CDR3 is 18 residues long. V trimming: 0 bases; J trimming: 4 bases; junction bases outside the gene matches: 6. CDR3 DNA sequence: TGCGCCAGCAGCTTGGGTGGGACTAGCGGGGGTGAGTACAATGAGCAGTTCTTC. Its protein product is CASSLGGTSGGEYNEQFF.

For this clone: This sample includes further DNA sequences coding for the same CDR3. V and J are TRBV7-2 and TRBJ1-3; D remains ambiguous. CDR1 and CDR2 from the germline V gene are SGHTA and FQGNSA. Trimming removed 1 base at V and 2 bases at J, with 6 bases between. The CDR3 runs to 14 residues. The DNA of the CDR3 is TGTGCCAGCAGCTTAGATGGGGCTGGAAACACCATATATTTT. Translation: CASSLDGAGNTIYF.

V usage is TRBV3-1 (or the pseudogene TRBV3-2) and J usage is TRBJ1-5; TRBD1 might be the D (6 bases). Per germline, CDR1 LGHDT and CDR2 YNNKEL (reference sequence). V was shortened by 3 bases and J by 6 bases, with 12 bases between the two germline ends. The CDR3 contains 14 residues. CDR3 in amino acids: CASSQYLTGQPQHF. The DNA of the CDR3 is TGTGCCAGCAGCCAGTACTTGACAGGTCAGCCCCAGCATTTT.

The chain has TRBV11-2 and TRBJ2-7; D remains unclear. The CDR3 runs to 15 residues. V shed 1 base and J shed 3 bases, with 13 bases lying between them. Germline loops: CDR1 SGHAT, CDR2 FQNNGV. This chain's CDR3 is CASSLAGGVFYEQYF. CDR3 coding DNA: TGTGCCAGCAGCTTAGCGGGTGGGGTTTTCTACGAGCAGTACTTC.

The chain has TRBV19 and TRBJ1-5; D unresolved. This CDR3 region has 16 residues. Germline assignment: CDR1 LNHDA and CDR2 SQIVND (reference sequence). The V end lost 3 bases, the J end lost 5 bases, and 17 bases lay between the germline ends. The CDR3 reads CASSILGYRDDQPQHF. The CDR3 nucleotides read TGTGCCAGTAGTATTTTGGGGTACAGAGACGATCAGCCCCAGCATTTT.

The rearrangement joins TRBV30 to TRBJ1-5; no clear D. CDR3 length equals 13 residues. Germline V gene data show CDR1 as GTSNPN and CDR2 as SVGIG (reference sequence). Trimming took 3 bases from V and 4 from J, leaving 10 bases between them. The CDR3 region has the DNA TGTGCCTGGAGAGAGGGTCCTAATCAGCCCCAGCATTTT. This translates into CAWREGPNQPQHF. Looking up the rest from reference TRBV30 and TRBJ1-5 gives the full variable domain: SQTIHQWPATLVQPVGSPLSLECTVEGTSNPNLYWYRQAAGRGLQLLFYSVGIGQISSEVPQNLSASRPQDRQFILSSKKLLLSDSGFYLCAWREGPNQPQHFGDGTRLSIL.

The CDR3 bases are TGTGCCAGCAGTTCAGGACAGAGTAGCAATCAGCCCCAGCATTTT. Encoded protein: CASSSGQSSNQPQHF. The rearrangement uses TRBV28 and TRBJ1-5, with D perhaps TRBD1 (6 bases). The V end lost 4 bases, the J end lost 0 bases, and 10 bases lay between the germline ends. Germline lookup yields CDR1 MDHEN and CDR2 SYDVKM. The CDR3 extends over 15 amino acids.

This clone appeared a single time. This chain uses TRBV3-1 (or the pseudogene TRBV3-2) with TRBJ2-7, with D hard to call. The ends were cut back, 4 bases at V and 7 bases at J, with 11 bases in the middle. CDR1 is LGHDT and CDR2 is YNNKEL in the germline V gene (reference sequence). The CDR3 is made up of 12 amino acids. The CDR3 loop reads CASSPSLGEQYF. The DNA for the CDR3 is TGTGCCAGCAGCCCCTCCCTCGGGGAGCAGTACTTC.